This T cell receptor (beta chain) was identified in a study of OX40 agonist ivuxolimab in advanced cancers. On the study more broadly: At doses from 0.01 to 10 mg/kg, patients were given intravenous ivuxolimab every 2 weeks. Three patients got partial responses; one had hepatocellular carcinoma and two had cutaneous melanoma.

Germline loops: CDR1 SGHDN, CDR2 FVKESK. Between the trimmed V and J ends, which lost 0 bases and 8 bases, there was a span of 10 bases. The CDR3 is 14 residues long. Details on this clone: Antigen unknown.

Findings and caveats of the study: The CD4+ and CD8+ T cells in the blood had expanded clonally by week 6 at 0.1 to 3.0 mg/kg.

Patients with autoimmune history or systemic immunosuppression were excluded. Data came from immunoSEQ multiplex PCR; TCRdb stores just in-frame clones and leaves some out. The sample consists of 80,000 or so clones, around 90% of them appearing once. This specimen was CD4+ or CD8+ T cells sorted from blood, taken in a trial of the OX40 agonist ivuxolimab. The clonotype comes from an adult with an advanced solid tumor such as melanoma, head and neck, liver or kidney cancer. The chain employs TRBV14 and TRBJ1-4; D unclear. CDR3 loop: CASSQDLGGEKLFF. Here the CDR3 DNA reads TGTGCCAGCAGCCAAGATCTAGGAGGGGAAAAACTGTTTTTT.